The rows below give T cell receptor beta chains drawn from one sample of a study of technical replicates of blood from a handful of donors. The method was immunoSEQ multiplex PCR; TCRdb's version includes in-frame clones alone and lacks a portion of them. Of some 70,000 clones in the sample, roughly 90% were seen once. The material sequenced was PBMCs. These receptors came from a human donor in good health. Some clones in this sample may be carry-over from other donors' samples. CDR3s include the opening cysteine and the closing phenylalanine or tryptophan. A D gene is named only where the DNA matches it firmly. The size entry is marked missing in some rows and otherwise reads once, few, many or a size class.

>TRBJ1-4|TRBD1|18|TRBV2|.
TGTGCCAGCAGCGTCCGGGACAGGGTCAGGTCGTCTAATGAAAAACTGTTTTTT
CASSVRDRVRSSNEKLFF
>TRBJ2-1|TRBD1|14|TRBV6-4|.
TGTGCCAGCACTAGGGGGCCTGGGACGGGTGAGCAGTTCTTC
CASTRGPGTGEQFF
>TRBJ1-2|TRBD1|13|TRBV18|few
TGTGCCAGCTCACCCTGGACAGGGTTCGGCTACACCTTC
CASSPWTGFGYTF
>TRBJ1-3|.|16|TRBV7-9|.
TGTGCCAGCAGCTTACAGGGTGTAGCCTCTGGAAACACCATATATTTT
CASSLQGVASGNTIYF
>TRBJ1-5|TRBD1|16|TRBV7-2|.
TGTGCCAGCAGCCCCACCGGGACAGCGACCAATCAGCCCCAGCATTTT
CASSPTGTATNQPQHF
>TRBJ1-1|.|15|TRBV7-6|.
TGTGCCAGCAGCTTAGACGGTGCCATGAACACTGAAGCTTTCTTT
CASSLDGAMNTEAFF
>TRBJ1-1|.|13|TRBV30|.
TGTGCCTGGGGGGACCGGAGGGGCACTGAAGCTTTCTTT
CAWGDRRGTEAFF
>TRBJ2-1|.|13|TRBV14|.
TGTGCCAGCAGCCAATCCCGAAGGGACAAGCAGTTCTTC
CASSQSRRDKQFF
>TRBJ2-2|.|15|TRBV7-9|.
TGTGCCAGCCCCCACGGTCGGGAGTTCACCGGGGAGCTGTTTTTT
CASPHGREFTGELFF
>TRBJ1-6|.|13|TRBV30|.
TGTGCCTGGAGTGTCCTGCTGGAGTCACCCCTCCACTTT
CAWSVLLESPLHF
>TRBJ1-1|.|15|TRBV30|once
TGTGCCTGGAGAGATGCGACACGTTTGAACACTGAAGCTTTCTTT
CAWRDATRLNTEAFF
>TRBJ1-2|.|13|TRBV5-1|.
TGCGCCAGCAGCTTGGATAGAGCTGATGGCTACACCTTC
CASSLDRADGYTF
>TRBJ2-7|.|16|TRBV28|once
TGTGCCAGCAGTTCGGAACAGGGAAGGAGCTCCTACGAGCAGTACTTC
CASSSEQGRSSYEQYF
>TRBJ2-1|.|16|TRBV2|.
TGTGCCAGCAGTGATGGTAGGGAGGGGGCCTACAATGAGCAGTTCTTC
CASSDGREGAYNEQFF
>TRBJ1-3|.|13|TRBV7-2|.
TGTGCCAGCAGCCCGAACCGGGGAAACACCATATATTTT
CASSPNRGNTIYF
>TRBJ2-3|.|15|TRBV7-9|.
TGTGCCAGCAGCCCCTCAGGGTACAGCACAGATACGCAGTATTTT
CASSPSGYSTDTQYF
>TRBJ2-2|.|18|TRBV5-3|.
TGTGCCAGAACCAACATAGCGGAGGCAGGACAAGACACCGGGGAGCTGTTTTTT
CARTNIAEAGQDTGELFF
>TRBJ1-1|.|14|TRBV7-2|once
TGTGCCAGCAGCCCTTTCACTGCGACTCCGGAAGCTTTCTTT
CASSPFTATPEAFF
>TRBJ2-7|.|15|TRBV10-3|.
TGTGCCATCAGTGAGTCTGGGGGACACCCCTACGAGCAGTACTTC
CAISESGGHPYEQYF
>TRBJ1-3|TRBD1|15|TRBV5-1|few
TGCGCCAGCAGCTTGGAGGGGGCGACTGGAAACACCATATATTTT
CASSLEGATGNTIYF
>TRBJ2-5|.|16|TRBV6-6|once
TGTGCCAGCAGTTACTCGATGGCAGTAGCCAGAGAGACCCAGTACTTC
CASSYSMAVARETQYF
>TRBJ1-2|.|13|TRBV6-6|.
TGTGCCAGCAGCCCCGGACAGAGCTATGGCTACACCTTC
CASSPGQSYGYTF
>TRBJ2-7|TRBD1|14|TRBV7-9|.
TGTGCCAGCAGCCTCACAGGGGATGTTCGCGAGCAGTACTTC
CASSLTGDVREQYF
>TRBJ2-1|TRBD2|15|TRBV10-3|.
TGTGCCATCAGTGAGGTGGCGGGAGATGGGAATGAGCAGTTCTTC
CAISEVAGDGNEQFF
>TRBJ2-7|TRBD1|13|TRBV6-6|.
TGTGCCAGCAGTCCCGGACAGGGGGGGAAGCAGTACTTC
CASSPGQGGKQYF
>TRBJ1-1|.|19|TRBV5-1|.
TGCGCCAGCAGCTTGGGGGTTTCAGGTCCAGGCCCCATGAACACTGAAGCTTTCTTT
CASSLGVSGPGPMNTEAFF
>TRBJ2-1|TRBD2|14|TRBV9|.
TGTGCCAGCAGCGTAGCGGGTACTAGCGTTGAGCAGTTCTTC
CASSVAGTSVEQFF
>TRBJ2-1|TRBD2|15|TRBV2|.
TGTGCCAGCACTCCCCTAGCGGGACAAAACAATGAGCAGTTCTTC
CASTPLAGQNNEQFF
>TRBJ2-3|.|14|TRBV4-3|once
TGCGCCAGCAGCCAAGATTCGGGTACAGATACGCAGTATTTT
CASSQDSGTDTQYF
>TRBJ1-2|TRBD1|15|TRBV5-3|.
TGTGCCAGAAGCTTTCGGGACAGGGGGTTCTATGGCTACACCTTC
CARSFRDRGFYGYTF
>TRBJ1-6|.|16|TRBV15|.
TGTGCCACCAGCAGAGATAAGGGACTGCGATTTTCACCCCTCCACTTT
CATSRDKGLRFSPLHF
>TRBJ2-1|TRBD2|18|TRBV2|.
TGTGCCAGCAGTGAAGCGACTACGGCGGGAGGATCGAACAATGAGCAGTTCTTC
CASSEATTAGGSNNEQFF
>TRBJ1-5|TRBD1|15|TRBV9|.
TGTGCCAGCAGCTCAGGACAGGGTGAAGATCAGCCCCAGCATTTT
CASSSGQGEDQPQHF
>TRBJ1-2|.|12|TRBV5-3|.
TGTGCCAGAAGCTTGGAAGCGTATGGCTACACCTTC
CARSLEAYGYTF
>TRBJ2-1|.|15|TRBV4-3|.
TGCGCCAGCAGCCAAGGCAGCGGCCCTTACAATGAGCAGTTCTTC
CASSQGSGPYNEQFF
>TRBJ2-3|.|14|TRBV4-2|.
TGTGCCAGCAGCCCAGGGGAAGGCACAGATACGCAGTATTTT
CASSPGEGTDTQYF
>TRBJ2-1|.|14|TRBV4-3|once
TGCGCCAGCAGCCAAGATCGGTTTGGAGGGGATCAGTTCTTC
CASSQDRFGGDQFF
>TRBJ1-5|TRBD1|14|TRBV2|.
TGTGCCAGCAGTTCCGACAGGGGGAATCAGCCCCAGCATTTT
CASSSDRGNQPQHF
>TRBJ2-5|.|15|TRBV7-9|.
TGTGCCAGCAGCCCCGTCACTACGGAGAGGGAGACCCAGTACTTC
CASSPVTTERETQYF
>TRBJ1-2|.|14|TRBV2|.
TGTGCCAGCAGGAAGGACAGTACTAACTATGGCTACACCTTC
CASRKDSTNYGYTF
>TRBJ2-5|.|15|TRBV7-9|once
TGTGCCAGCAGCTTTAAAGGGGCAGGGGGGGAGACCCAGTACTTC
CASSFKGAGGETQYF